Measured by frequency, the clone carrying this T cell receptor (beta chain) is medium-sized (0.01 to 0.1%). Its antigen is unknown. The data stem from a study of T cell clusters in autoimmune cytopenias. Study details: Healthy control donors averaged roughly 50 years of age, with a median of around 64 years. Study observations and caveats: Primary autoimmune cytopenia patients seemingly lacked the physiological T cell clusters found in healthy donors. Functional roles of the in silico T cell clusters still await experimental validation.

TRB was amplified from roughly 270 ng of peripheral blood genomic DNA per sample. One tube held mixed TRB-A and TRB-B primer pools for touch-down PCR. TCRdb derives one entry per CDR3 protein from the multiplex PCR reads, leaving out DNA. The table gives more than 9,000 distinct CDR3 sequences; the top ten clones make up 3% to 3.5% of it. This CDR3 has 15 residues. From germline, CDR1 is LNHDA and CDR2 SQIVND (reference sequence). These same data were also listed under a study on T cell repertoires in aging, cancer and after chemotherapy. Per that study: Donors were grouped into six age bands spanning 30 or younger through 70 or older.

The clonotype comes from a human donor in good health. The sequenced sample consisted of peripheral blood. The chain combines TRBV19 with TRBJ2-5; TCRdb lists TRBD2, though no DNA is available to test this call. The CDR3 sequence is CASSMGLAGVETQYF.